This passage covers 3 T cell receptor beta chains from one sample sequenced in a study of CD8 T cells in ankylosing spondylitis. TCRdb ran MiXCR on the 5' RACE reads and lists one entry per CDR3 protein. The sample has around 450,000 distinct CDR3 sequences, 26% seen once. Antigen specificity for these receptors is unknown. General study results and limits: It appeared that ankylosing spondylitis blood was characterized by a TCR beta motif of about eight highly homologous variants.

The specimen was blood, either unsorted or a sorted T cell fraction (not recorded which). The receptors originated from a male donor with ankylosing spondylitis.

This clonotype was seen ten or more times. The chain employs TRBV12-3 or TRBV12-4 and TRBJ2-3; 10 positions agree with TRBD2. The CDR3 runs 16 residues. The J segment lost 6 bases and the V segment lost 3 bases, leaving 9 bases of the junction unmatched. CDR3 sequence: CASSLRLAGVGDTQYF. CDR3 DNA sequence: TGTGCCAGCAGTTTGCGTCTAGCGGGAGTAGGGGATACGCAGTATTTT.

The CDR3 is CASSEGPWDTQYF. The CDR3 DNA follows: TGTGCCAGCAGTGAAGGGCCCTGGGATACGCAGTATTTT. The chain recombines TRBV6-1 with TRBJ2-3; no clear D gene. The V gene's germline CDR1 is MNHNS and CDR2 SASEGT. There are 13 residues in the CDR3. Trimming took off 1 base at V and 6 bases at J, with 8 bases between the two ends.

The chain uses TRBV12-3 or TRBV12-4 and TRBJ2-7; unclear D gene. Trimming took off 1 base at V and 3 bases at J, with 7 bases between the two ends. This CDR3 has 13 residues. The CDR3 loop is CASSLVTHYEQYF. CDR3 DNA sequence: TGTGCCAGCAGTTTAGTCACACACTACGAGCAGTACTTC.